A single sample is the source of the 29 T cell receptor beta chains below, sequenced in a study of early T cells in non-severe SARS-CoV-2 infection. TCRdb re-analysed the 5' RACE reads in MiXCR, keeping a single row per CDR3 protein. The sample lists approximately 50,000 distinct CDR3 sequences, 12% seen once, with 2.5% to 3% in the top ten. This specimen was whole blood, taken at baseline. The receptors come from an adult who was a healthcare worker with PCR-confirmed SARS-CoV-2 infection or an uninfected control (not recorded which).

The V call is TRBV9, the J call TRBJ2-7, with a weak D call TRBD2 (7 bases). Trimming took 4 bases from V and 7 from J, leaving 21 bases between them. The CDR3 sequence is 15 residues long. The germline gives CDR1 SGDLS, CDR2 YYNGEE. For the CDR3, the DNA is TGTGCCAGCAGCCCCTCGTGGGGGGCGGGGGATGAGCAGTACTTC. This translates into CASSPSWGAGDEQYF.

The CDR3 loop is CASSSGLAGGEQYF. In DNA form, the CDR3 reads TGTGCCAGCAGTTCGGGACTAGCGGGCGGGGAGCAGTACTTC. This chain joins TRBV27 and TRBJ2-7; 12 bases are shared with TRBD2. The CDR3 consists of 14 residues. J was trimmed by 7 bases and V by 4 bases; bases with no gene match: 5. The germline V gene has CDR1 MNHEY and CDR2 SMNVEV (reference sequence).

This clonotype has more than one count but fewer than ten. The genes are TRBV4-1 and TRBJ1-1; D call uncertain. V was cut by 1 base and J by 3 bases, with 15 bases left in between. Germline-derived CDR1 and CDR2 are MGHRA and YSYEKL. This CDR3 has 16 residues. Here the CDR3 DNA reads TGCGCCAGCAGCCAAGGATGGACGGACCTATACACTGAAGCTTTCTTT. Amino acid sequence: CASSQGWTDLYTEAFF.

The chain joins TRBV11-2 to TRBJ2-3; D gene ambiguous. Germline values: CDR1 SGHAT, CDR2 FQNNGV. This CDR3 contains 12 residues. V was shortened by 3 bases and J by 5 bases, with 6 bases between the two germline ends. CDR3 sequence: CASSFRRDTQYF. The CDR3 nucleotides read TGTGCCAGCAGCTTTAGGAGAGATACGCAGTATTTT.

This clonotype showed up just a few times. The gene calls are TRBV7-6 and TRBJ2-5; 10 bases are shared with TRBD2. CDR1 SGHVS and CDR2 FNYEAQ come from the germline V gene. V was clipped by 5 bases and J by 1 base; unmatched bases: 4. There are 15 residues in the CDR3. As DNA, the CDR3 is TGTGCCAGCAGCCGGACTAGCGGTCCCCAAGAGACCCAGTACTTC. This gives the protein CASSRTSGPQETQYF. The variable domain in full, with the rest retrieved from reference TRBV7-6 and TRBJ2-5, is GAGVSQSPRYKVTKRGQDVALRCDPISGHVSLYWYRQALGQGPEFLTYFNYEAQQDKSGLPNDRFSAERPEGSISTLTIQRTEQRDSAMYRCASSRTSGPQETQYFGPGTRLLVL.

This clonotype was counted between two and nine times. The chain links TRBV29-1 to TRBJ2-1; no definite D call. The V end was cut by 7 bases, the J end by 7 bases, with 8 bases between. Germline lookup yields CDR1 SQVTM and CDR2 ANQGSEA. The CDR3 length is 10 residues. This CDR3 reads CSGADNEQFF. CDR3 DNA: TGCAGCGGAGCCGATAATGAGCAGTTCTTC.

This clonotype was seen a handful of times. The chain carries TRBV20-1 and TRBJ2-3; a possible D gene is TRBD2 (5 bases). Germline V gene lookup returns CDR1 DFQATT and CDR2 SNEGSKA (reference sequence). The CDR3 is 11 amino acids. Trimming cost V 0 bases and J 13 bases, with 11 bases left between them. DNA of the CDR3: TGCAGTGCTAGAGATGAGAGGGTTGAGTATTTT. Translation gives CSARDERVEYF.

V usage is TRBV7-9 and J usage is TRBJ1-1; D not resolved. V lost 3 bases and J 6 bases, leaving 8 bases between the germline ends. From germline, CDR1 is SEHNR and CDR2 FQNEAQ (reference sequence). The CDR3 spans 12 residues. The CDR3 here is CASSLNSAEAFF. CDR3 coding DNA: TGTGCCAGCAGCTTGAACAGCGCTGAAGCTTTCTTT.

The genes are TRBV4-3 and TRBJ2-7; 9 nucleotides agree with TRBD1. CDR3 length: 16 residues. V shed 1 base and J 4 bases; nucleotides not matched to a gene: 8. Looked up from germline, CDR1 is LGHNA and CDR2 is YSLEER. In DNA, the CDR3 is TGCGCCAGCAGCCAAGTTTTTATGGGACAGGGTTACGAGCAGTACTTC. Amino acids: CASSQVFMGQGYEQYF.

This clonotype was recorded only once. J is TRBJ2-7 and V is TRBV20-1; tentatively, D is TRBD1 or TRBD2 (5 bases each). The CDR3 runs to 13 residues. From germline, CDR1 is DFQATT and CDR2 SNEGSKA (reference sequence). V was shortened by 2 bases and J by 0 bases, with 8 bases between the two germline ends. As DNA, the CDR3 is TGCAGTGCTAGATCAGGGAGCTCCTACGAGCAGTACTTC. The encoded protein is CSARSGSSYEQYF.

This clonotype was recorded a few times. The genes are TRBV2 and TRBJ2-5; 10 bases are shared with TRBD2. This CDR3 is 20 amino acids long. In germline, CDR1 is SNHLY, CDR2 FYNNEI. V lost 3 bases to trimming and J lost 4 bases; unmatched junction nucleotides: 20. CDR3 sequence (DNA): TGTGCCAGCAGTGACCGAGTTGCAGCGGGAGGGCCTACGAGACGAGAGACCCAGTACTTC. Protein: CASSDRVAAGGPTRRETQYF.

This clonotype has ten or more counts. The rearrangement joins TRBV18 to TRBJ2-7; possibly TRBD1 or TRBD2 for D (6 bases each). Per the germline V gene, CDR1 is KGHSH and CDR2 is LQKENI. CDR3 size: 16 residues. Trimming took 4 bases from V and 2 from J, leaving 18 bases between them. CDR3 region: CASSLLEGGRPYEQYF. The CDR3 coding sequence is TGTGCCAGCTCACTCTTGGAGGGGGGAAGACCCTACGAGCAGTACTTC.

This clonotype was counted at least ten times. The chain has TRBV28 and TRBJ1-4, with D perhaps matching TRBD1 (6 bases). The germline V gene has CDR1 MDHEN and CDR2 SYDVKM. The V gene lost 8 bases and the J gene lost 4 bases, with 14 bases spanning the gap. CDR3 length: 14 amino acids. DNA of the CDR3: TGTGCCAGCGGATCCGGACAGAGTAATGAAAAACTGTTTTTT. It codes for CASGSGQSNEKLFF.

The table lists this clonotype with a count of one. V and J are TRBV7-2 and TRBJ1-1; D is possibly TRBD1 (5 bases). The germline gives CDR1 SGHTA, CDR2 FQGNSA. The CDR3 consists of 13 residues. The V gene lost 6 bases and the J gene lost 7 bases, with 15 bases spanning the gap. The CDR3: CASRGRWPFEAFF. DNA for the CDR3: TGTGCCAGCAGGGGACGATGGCCTTTTGAAGCTTTCTTT.

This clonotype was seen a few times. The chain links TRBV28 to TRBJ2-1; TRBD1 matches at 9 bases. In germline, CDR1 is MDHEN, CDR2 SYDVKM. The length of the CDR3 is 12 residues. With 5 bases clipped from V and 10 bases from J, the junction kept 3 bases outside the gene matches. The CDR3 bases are TGTGCCAGCAGTCCAGGGACAGGGGAGCAGTTCTTC. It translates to CASSPGTGEQFF.

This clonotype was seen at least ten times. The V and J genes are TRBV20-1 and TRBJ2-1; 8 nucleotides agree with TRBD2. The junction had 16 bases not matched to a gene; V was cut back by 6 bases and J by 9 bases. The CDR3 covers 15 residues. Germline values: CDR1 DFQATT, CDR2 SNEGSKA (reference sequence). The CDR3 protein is CSAPRYPGRVTEQFF. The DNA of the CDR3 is TGCAGTGCCCCGAGGTACCCCGGGAGGGTAACTGAGCAGTTCTTC.

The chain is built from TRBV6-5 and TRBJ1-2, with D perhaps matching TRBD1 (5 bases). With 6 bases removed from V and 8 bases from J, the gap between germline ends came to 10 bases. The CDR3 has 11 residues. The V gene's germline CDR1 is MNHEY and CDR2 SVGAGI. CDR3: CASSSGPGYTF. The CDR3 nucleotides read TGTGCCAGCAGCTCAGGGCCCGGCTACACCTTC.

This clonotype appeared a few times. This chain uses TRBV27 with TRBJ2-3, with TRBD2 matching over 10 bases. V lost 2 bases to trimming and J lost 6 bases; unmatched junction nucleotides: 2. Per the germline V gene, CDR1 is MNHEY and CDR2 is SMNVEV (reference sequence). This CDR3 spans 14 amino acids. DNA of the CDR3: TGTGCCAGCAGTTTAGGACTAGCGGTGGATACGCAGTATTTT. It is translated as CASSLGLAVDTQYF.

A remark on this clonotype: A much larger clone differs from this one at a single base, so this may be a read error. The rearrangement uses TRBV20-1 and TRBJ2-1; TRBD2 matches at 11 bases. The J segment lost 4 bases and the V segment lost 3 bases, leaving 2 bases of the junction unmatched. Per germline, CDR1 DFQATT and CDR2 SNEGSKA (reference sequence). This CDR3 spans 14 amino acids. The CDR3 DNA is TGCAGTGCTAGGGGACTAGCGGATTACAATGAGCAGTTCTTC. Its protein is CSARGLADYNEQFF.

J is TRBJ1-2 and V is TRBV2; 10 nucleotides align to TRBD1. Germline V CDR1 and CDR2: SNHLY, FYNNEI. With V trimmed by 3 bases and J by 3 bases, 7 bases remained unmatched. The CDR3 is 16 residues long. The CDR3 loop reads CASSETRTGGYYGYTF. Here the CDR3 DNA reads TGTGCCAGCAGTGAGACCAGGACAGGGGGGTACTATGGCTACACCTTC.

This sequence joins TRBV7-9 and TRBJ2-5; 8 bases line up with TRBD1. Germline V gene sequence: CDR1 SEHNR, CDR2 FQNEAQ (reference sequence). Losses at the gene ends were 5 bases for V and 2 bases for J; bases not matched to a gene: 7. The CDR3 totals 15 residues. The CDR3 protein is CASSRSGQEQETQYF. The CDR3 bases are TGTGCCAGCAGCCGCTCGGGACAGGAACAAGAGACCCAGTACTTC. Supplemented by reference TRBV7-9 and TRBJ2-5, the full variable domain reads DTGVSQNPRHKITKRGQNVTFRCDPISEHNRLYWYRQTLGQGPEFLTYFQNEAQLEKSRLLSDRFSAERPKGSFSTLEIQRTEQGDSAMYLCASSRSGQEQETQYFGPGTRLLVL.

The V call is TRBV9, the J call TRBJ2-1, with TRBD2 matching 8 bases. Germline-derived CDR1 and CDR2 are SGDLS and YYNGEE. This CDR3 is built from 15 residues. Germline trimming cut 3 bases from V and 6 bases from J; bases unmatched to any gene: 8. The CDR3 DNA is TGTGCCAGCAGCGGACGTAGCGGGATCTTCAATGAGCAGTTCTTC. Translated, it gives CASSGRSGIFNEQFF.

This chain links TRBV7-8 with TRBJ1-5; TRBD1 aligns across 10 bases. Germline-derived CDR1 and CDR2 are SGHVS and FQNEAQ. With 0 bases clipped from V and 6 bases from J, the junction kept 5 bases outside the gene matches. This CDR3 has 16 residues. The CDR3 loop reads CASSLAGTGAGQPQHF. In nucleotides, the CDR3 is TGTGCCAGCAGCTTAGCGGGGACAGGGGCTGGTCAGCCCCAGCATTTT.

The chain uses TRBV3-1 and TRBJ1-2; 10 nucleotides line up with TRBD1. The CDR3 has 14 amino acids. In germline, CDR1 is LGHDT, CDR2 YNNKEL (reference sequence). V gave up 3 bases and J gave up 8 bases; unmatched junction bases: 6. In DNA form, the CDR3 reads TGTGCCAGCAGCCACCTTGACAGGGGGCAAGGCTACACCTTC. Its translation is CASSHLDRGQGYTF.

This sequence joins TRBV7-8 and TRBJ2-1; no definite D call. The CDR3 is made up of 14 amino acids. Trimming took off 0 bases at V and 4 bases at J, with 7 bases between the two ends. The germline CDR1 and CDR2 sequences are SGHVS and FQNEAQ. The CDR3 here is CASSLAGKYNEQFF. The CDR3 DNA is TGTGCCAGCAGCTTAGCGGGAAAGTACAATGAGCAGTTCTTC.

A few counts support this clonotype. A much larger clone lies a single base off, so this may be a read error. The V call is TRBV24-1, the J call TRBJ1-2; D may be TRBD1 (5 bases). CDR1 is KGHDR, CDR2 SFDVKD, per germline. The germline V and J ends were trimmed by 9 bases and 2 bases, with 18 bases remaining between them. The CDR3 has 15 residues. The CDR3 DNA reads TGTGCCACCCTACCGCCCCGGGGGGTAAACTATGGCTACACCTTC. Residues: CATLPPRGVNYGYTF.

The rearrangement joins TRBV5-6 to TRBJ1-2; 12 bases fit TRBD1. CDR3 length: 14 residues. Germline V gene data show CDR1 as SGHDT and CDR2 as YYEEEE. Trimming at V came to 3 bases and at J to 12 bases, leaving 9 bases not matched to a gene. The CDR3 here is CASSSLGTGGVDTF. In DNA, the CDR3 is TGTGCCAGCAGCTCTCTTGGGACAGGGGGCGTCGACACCTTC. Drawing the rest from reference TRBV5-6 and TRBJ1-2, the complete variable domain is DAGVTQSPTHLIKTRGQQVTLRCSPKSGHDTVSWYQQALGQGPQFIFQYYEEEERQRGNFPDRFSGHQFPNYSSELNVNALLLGDSALYLCASSSLGTGGVDTFGSGTRLTVV.

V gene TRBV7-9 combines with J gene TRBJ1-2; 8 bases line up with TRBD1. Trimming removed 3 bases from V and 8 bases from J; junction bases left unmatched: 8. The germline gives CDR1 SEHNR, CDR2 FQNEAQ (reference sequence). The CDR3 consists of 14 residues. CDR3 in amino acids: CASSFSQGARGYTF. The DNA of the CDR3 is TGTGCCAGCAGCTTCTCCCAGGGGGCGCGAGGCTACACCTTC.

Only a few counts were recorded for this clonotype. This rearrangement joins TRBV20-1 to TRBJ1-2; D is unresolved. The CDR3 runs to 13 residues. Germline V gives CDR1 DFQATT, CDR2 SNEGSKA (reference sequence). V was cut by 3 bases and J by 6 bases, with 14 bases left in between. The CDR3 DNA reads TGCAGTGCTAGTTTTGCCTCCCTGGATGGCTACACCTTC. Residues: CSASFASLDGYTF.